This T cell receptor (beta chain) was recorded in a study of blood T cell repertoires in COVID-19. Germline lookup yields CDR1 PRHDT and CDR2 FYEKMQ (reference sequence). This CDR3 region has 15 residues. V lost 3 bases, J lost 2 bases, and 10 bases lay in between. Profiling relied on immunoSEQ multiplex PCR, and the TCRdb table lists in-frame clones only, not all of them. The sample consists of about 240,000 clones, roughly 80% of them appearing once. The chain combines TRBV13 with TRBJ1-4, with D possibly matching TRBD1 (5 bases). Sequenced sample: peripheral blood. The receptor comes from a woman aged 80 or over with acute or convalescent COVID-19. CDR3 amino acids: CASSFRQRTNEKLFF. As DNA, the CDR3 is TGTGCCAGCAGCTTCCGACAGAGGACTAATGAAAAACTGTTTTTT.